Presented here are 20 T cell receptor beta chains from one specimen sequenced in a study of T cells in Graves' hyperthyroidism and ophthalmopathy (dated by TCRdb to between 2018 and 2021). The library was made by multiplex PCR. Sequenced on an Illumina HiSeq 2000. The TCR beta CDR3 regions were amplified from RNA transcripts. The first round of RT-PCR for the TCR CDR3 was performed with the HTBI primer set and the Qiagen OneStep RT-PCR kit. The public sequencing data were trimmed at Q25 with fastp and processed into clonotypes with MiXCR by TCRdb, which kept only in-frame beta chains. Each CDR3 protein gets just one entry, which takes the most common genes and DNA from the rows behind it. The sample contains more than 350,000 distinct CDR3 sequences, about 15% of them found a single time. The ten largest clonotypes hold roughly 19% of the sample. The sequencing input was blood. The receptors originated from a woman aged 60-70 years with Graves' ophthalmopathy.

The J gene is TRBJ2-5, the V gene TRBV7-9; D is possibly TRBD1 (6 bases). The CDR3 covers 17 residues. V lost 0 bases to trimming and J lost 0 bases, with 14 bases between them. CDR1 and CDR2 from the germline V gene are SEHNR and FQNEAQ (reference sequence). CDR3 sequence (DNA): TGTGCCAGCAGCTTAGCGCTTGTCAGGGGAAACCAAGAGACCCAGTACTTC. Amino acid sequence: CASSLALVRGNQETQYF.

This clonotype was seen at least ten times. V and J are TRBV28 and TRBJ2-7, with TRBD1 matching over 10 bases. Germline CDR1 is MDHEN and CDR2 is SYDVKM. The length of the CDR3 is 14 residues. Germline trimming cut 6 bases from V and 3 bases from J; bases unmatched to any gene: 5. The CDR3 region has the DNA TGTGCCAGCAGGACCCGGGACAGGGGCTACGAGCAGTACTTC. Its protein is CASRTRDRGYEQYF.

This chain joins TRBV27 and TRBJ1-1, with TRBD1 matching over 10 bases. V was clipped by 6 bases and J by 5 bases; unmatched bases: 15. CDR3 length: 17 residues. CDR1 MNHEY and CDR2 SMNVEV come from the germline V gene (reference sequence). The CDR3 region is CASSRPGQGPPGTEAFF. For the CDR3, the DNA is TGTGCCAGCAGCCGGCCGGGACAGGGGCCCCCTGGGACTGAAGCTTTCTTT.

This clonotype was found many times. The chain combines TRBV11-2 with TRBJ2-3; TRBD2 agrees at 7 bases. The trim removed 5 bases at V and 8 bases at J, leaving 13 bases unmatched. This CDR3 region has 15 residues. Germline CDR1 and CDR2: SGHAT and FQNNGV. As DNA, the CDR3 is TGTGCCAGCAGCAAGTCGGGGGGTCCTCCCGTTACGCAGTATTTT. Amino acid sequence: CASSKSGGPPVTQYF. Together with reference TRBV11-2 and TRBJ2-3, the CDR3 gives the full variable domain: EAGVAQSPRYKIIEKRQSVAFWCNPISGHATLYWYQQILGQGPKLLIQFQNNGVVDDSQLPKDRFSAERLKGVDSTLKIQPAKLEDSAVYLCASSKSGGPPVTQYFGPGTRLTVL.

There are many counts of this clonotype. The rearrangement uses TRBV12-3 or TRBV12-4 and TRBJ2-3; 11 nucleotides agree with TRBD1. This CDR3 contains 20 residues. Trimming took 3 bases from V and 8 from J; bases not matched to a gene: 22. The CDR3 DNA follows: TGTGCCAGCAGTTTCAGGGGACAGGGGGTCAGAGCGACTGAATCAGGTACGCAGTATTTT. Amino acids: CASSFRGQGVRATESGTQYF.

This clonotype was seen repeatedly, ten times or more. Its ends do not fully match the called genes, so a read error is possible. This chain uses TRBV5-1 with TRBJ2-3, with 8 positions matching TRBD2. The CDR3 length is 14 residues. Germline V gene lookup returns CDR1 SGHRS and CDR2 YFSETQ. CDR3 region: CASSLAGSTDTQYF. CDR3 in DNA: TGTGCCAGCAGTTTAGCGGGAAGCACAGATACGCAGTATTTT.

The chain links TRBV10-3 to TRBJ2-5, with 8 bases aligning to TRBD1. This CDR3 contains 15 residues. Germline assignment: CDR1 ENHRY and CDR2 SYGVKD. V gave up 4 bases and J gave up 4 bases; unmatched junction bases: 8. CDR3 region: CAISAGIQGGETQYF. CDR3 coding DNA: TGTGCCATCAGTGCGGGGATACAGGGGGGAGAGACCCAGTACTTC.

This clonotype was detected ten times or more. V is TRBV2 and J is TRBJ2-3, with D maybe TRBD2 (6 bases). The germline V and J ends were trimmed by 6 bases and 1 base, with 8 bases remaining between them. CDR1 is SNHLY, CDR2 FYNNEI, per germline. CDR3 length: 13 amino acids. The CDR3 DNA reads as TGTGCCAGCAGGACTAGGGGCACAGATACGCAGTATTTT. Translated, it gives CASRTRGTDTQYF.

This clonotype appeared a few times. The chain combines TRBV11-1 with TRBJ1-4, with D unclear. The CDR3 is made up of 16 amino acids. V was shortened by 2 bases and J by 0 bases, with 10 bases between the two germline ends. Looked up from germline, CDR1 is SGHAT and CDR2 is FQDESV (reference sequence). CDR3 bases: TGTGCCAGCAGCTTATCATCAGGAGCAACTAATGAAAAACTGTTTTTT. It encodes CASSLSSGATNEKLFF.

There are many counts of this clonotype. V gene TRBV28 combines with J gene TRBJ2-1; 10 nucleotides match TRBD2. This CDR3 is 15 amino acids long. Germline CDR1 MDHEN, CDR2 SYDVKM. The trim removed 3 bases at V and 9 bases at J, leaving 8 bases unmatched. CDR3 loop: CASSFGIAGGFEQFF. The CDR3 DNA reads TGTGCCAGCAGTTTTGGTATAGCGGGAGGATTTGAGCAGTTCTTC.

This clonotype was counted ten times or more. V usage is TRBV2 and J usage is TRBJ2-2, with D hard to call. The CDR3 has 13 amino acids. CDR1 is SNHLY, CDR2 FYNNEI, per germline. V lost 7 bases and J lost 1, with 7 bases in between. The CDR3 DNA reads TGTGCCAGCACCCAGGTGAACACCGGGGAGCTGTTTTTT. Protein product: CASTQVNTGELFF.

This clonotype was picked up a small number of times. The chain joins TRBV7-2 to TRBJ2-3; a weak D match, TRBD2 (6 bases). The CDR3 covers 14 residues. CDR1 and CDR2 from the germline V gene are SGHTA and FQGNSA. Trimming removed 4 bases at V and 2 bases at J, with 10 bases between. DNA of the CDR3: TGTGCCAGCAGCTCCTGGACTATCACAGATACGCAGTATTTT. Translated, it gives CASSSWTITDTQYF.

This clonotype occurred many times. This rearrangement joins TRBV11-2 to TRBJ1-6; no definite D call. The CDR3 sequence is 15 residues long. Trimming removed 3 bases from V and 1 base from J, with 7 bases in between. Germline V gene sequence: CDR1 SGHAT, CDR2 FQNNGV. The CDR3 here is CASSFLESYNSPLHF. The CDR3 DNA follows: TGTGCCAGCAGCTTCCTGGAGTCCTATAATTCACCCCTCCACTTT.

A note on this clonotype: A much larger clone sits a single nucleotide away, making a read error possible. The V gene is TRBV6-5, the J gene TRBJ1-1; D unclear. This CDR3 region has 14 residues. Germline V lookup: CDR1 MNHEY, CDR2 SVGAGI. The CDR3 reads CTSSYTEYSTEAFF. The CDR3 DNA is TGTACCAGCAGTTACACAGAGTATAGCACTGAAGCTTTCTTT.

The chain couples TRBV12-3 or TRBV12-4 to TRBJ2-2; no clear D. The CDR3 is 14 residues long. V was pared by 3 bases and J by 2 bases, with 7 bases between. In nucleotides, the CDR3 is TGTGCCAGCAGTTTTAACGGAAACACCGGGGAGCTGTTTTTT. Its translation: CASSFNGNTGELFF.

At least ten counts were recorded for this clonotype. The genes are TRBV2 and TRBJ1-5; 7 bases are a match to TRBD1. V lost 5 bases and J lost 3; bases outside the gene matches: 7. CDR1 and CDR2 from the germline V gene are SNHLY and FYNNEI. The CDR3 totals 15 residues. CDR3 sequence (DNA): TGTGCCAGCAGTCGCGACAGGGTGGACAATCAGCCCCAGCATTTT. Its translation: CASSRDRVDNQPQHF.

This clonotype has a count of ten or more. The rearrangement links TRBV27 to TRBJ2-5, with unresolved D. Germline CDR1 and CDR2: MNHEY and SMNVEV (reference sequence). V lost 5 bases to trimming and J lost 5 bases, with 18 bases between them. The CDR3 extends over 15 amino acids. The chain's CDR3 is CASSGSSFLSETQYF. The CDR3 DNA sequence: TGTGCCAGCAGTGGTTCGTCCTTTTTGTCGGAGACCCAGTACTTC.

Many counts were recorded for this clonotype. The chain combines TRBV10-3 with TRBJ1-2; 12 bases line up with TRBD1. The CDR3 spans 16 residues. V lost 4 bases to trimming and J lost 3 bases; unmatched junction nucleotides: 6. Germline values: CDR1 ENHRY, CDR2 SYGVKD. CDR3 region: CAISGFGTGGDYGYTF. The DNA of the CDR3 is TGTGCCATCAGTGGGTTTGGGACAGGGGGCGACTATGGCTACACCTTC.

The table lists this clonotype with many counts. The DNA of the CDR3 is TGTGCCAGCAGGTCGACAGGGAACGAGCAGTTCTTC. Protein product: CASRSTGNEQFF. The chain links TRBV6-1 to TRBJ2-1; 7 bases are shared with TRBD1. Germline CDR1 MNHNS, CDR2 SASEGT. The CDR3 consists of 12 residues. V was clipped by 6 bases and J by 10 bases; unmatched bases: 6.

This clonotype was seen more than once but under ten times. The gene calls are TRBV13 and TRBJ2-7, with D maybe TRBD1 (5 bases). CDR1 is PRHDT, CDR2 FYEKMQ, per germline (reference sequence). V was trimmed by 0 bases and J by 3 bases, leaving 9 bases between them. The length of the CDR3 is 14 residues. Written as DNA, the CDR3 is TGTGCCAGCAGCTTAGGACAGGCACTCTACGAGCAGTACTTC. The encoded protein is CASSLGQALYEQYF.